These 22 T cell receptor beta chains came from one sample sequenced in a study of cytomegalovirus exposure and HLA in healthy donors. Vbeta (60) and Jbeta (13) primers were used in the PCR. Assay used: immunoSEQ multiplex PCR; TCRdb lists only in-frame clones, some missing. Here the sample spans 150,000 to 200,000 clones, 81% being singletons. The sequencing sample was made of PBMCs. Every receptor here comes from a man in his fifties or sixties in good health and CMV-seropositive.

This clone was observed a single time. The sample carries other DNA sequences with the same CDR3. V usage is TRBV5-1 and J usage is TRBJ1-3; TRBD1 matches 7 bases. V lost 0 bases, J lost 0 bases, and 3 bases stayed unmatched. In germline, CDR1 is SGHRS, CDR2 YFSETQ. The CDR3 contains 16 residues. CDR3 coding DNA: TGCGCCAGCAGCTTGGCAGGGGGGAGCTCTGGAAACACCATATATTTT. Amino acids: CASSLAGGSSGNTIYF.

This chain joins TRBV18 and TRBJ2-5; 8 nucleotides line up with TRBD1. The V gene's germline CDR1 is KGHSH and CDR2 LQKENI. Trimming took 5 bases from V and 3 from J; bases not matched to a gene: 8. The CDR3 runs to 15 residues. The CDR3 reads CASSYSGTGKETQYF. CDR3 nucleotides: TGTGCCAGCTCATACTCCGGGACAGGCAAAGAGACCCAGTACTTC.

The V gene is TRBV5-1, the J gene TRBJ2-5; 11 nucleotides match TRBD2. V shed 0 bases and J 4 bases; nucleotides not matched to a gene: 8. The germline V gene has CDR1 SGHRS and CDR2 YFSETQ. The CDR3 contains 17 residues. The CDR3 is CASSLGFSGGAVETQYF. The CDR3 DNA is TGCGCCAGCAGCTTGGGATTTAGCGGGGGGGCCGTAGAGACCCAGTACTTC. Together with reference TRBV5-1 and TRBJ2-5, the CDR3 gives the full variable domain: KAGVTQTPRYLIKTRGQQVTLSCSPISGHRSVSWYQQTPGQGLQFLFEYFSETQRNKGNFPGRFSGRQFSNSRSEMNVSTLELGDSALYLCASSLGFSGGAVETQYFGPGTRLLVL.

V gene TRBV4-1 combines with J gene TRBJ1-1; 10 bases are shared with TRBD1. CDR3 length equals 16 residues. Trimming at V came to 5 bases and at J to 11 bases, leaving 17 bases not matched to a gene. Germline assignment: CDR1 MGHRA and CDR2 YSYEKL. CDR3 residues: CASSFRTGGVRAPAFF. CDR3 in DNA: TGCGCCAGCAGCTTCCGGACAGGGGGGGTTCGTGCCCCGGCTTTCTTT.

The genes are TRBV12-5 and TRBJ1-1, with unresolved D. V dropped 7 bases and J dropped 1 base, with 7 bases sitting between them. CDR1 LGHNT and CDR2 FRNRAP come from the germline V gene. CDR3 size: 12 residues. CDR3 sequence reads: CASAIQNTEAFF. The CDR3 nucleotides read TGTGCTAGTGCCATACAGAACACTGAAGCTTTCTTT.

The genes are TRBV30 and TRBJ2-3; the D is unclear. The V gene's germline CDR1 is GTSNPN and CDR2 SVGIG (reference sequence). This CDR3 has 14 residues. V lost 2 bases to trimming and J lost 3 bases, with 12 bases between them. CDR3 amino acids: CAWSPEAPTDTQYF. DNA of the CDR3: TGTGCCTGGAGTCCCGAGGCCCCAACAGATACGCAGTATTTT.

This sequence joins TRBV6-6 and TRBJ2-7; 8 bases fit TRBD2. Germline V CDR1 and CDR2: MNHNY, SVGAGI (reference sequence). V lost 7 bases to trimming and J lost 6 bases; unmatched junction nucleotides: 5. The CDR3 totals 12 residues. This CDR3 is CASKREQSEQYF. For the CDR3, the DNA is TGTGCCAGCAAGCGGGAGCAGAGCGAGCAGTACTTC.

The J gene is TRBJ1-2, the V gene TRBV7-8; 7 bases are shared with TRBD1. V lost 2 bases, J lost 3 bases, and 6 bases stayed unmatched. The length of the CDR3 is 15 residues. CDR1 and CDR2 (germline): SGHVS, FQNEAQ. The CDR3 protein is CASSLRQGGDYGYTF. The CDR3 coding sequence is TGTGCCAGCAGCTTAAGACAGGGTGGGGACTATGGCTACACCTTC.

The chain combines TRBV10-2 with TRBJ1-2, with a possible D match to TRBD1 (5 bases). The CDR3 runs to 15 residues. CDR1 is WSHSY, CDR2 SAAADI, per germline. Deletions cut 0 bases from V and 4 bases from J, with 12 bases between. The CDR3 sequence is CASSESWPGGYGYTF. CDR3 bases: TGCGCCAGCAGTGAGTCGTGGCCGGGGGGCTATGGCTACACCTTC.

The chain links TRBV15 to TRBJ2-7; TRBD1 aligns across 7 bases. Germline V gives CDR1 LNHNV, CDR2 YYDKDF (reference sequence). Trimming cost V 4 bases and J 1 base; bases outside gene matches: 7. The CDR3 is 15 residues long. CDR3 sequence: CATSTDREKSYEQYF. As DNA, the CDR3 is TGTGCCACCAGCACTGACAGGGAGAAATCCTACGAGCAGTACTTC. The full variable domain, its missing parts supplied by reference TRBV15 and TRBJ2-7, is DAMVIQNPRYQVTQFGKPVTLSCSQTLNHNVMYWYQQKSSQAPKLLFHYYDKDFNNEADTPDNFQSRRPNTSFCFLDIRSPGLGDTAMYLCATSTDREKSYEQYFGPGTRLTVT.

This clone was recorded a few times. The J gene is TRBJ1-1, the V gene TRBV5-8, with 8 positions matching TRBD1. J lost 1 base, V lost 4 bases, and 9 bases had no gene match. Germline CDR1 and CDR2: SGHTS and YDEGEE. This CDR3 region has 16 residues. The CDR3 sequence: CASSGRPGTGNTEAFF. Written as DNA, the CDR3 is TGTGCCAGCAGCGGGCGTCCCGGGACAGGGAACACTGAAGCTTTCTTT.

This clone has just one count. The chain links TRBV7-2 to TRBJ2-3; 7 nucleotides agree with TRBD2. This CDR3 has 15 amino acids. With V trimmed by 5 bases and J by 5 bases, 10 bases remained unmatched. Germline V gene data show CDR1 as SGHTA and CDR2 as FQGNSA. For the CDR3, the DNA is TGTGCCAGCAGCCTGTGGCGGGAGTCGGTAGATACGCAGTATTTT. The encoded protein is CASSLWRESVDTQYF. Variable domain in full (rest from reference TRBV7-2 and TRBJ2-3): GAGVSQSPSNKVTEKGKDVELRCDPISGHTALYWYRQSLGQGLEFLIYFQGNSAPDKSGLPSDRFSAERTGGSVSTLTIQRTQQEDSAVYLCASSLWRESVDTQYFGPGTRLTVL.

The chain couples TRBV7-6 to TRBJ2-2; tentatively, D is TRBD1 (7 bases). The V end lost 3 bases, the J end lost 0 bases, and 11 bases lay between the germline ends. Germline V lookup: CDR1 SGHVS, CDR2 FNYEAQ. The CDR3 runs 16 residues. The CDR3 loop is CASSLQGGTNTGELFF. CDR3 in DNA: TGTGCCAGCAGCTTGCAGGGGGGCACGAACACCGGGGAGCTGTTTTTT.

This clone came up once. This chain connects TRBV15 to TRBJ1-1; 8 nucleotides align to TRBD1. J was trimmed by 2 bases and V by 6 bases; bases with no gene match: 11. CDR3 length: 16 amino acids. Germline-derived CDR1 and CDR2 are LNHNV and YYDKDF (reference sequence). CDR3 DNA: TGTGCCACCAGGCCAGAGCCGGGACAGGACAACACTGAAGCTTTCTTT. Residues: CATRPEPGQDNTEAFF.

The V and J genes are TRBV27 and TRBJ1-5, with a weak D call TRBD1 (6 bases). This CDR3 is 15 amino acids long. Trimming pared 8 bases from V and 4 bases from J, leaving 18 bases between. CDR1 MNHEY and CDR2 SMNVEV come from the germline V gene (reference sequence). The CDR3 here is CASGIGAGANQPQHF. CDR3 coding DNA: TGTGCCAGCGGCATTGGGGCAGGGGCTAATCAGCCCCAGCATTTT.

As to this clone: A read error may account for a junction end that differs from germline. The chain carries TRBV2 and TRBJ1-2; 10 bases are a match to TRBD1. CDR1 is SNHLY and CDR2 is FYNNEI in the germline V gene. The CDR3 is 15 residues long. The CDR3 DNA sequence: TGTGCCAGCAGAGAAGACAGGGGGCTAAACTATGGCTACACCTTC. Translation: CASREDRGLNYGYTF.

Only one count was recorded for this clone. The chain is built from TRBV29-1 and TRBJ2-3; 7 bases are shared with TRBD1. Germline V gives CDR1 SQVTM, CDR2 ANQGSEA. Trimming at V came to 7 bases and at J to 1 base, leaving 11 bases not matched to a gene. This CDR3 has 15 residues. The CDR3 sequence is CSGQGYAVGTDTQYF. CDR3 DNA sequence: TGCAGCGGACAGGGTTATGCGGTGGGCACAGATACGCAGTATTTT.

The rearrangement links TRBV28 to TRBJ2-1, with a possible D match to TRBD2 (6 bases). The CDR3 has 15 residues. V shed 5 bases and J shed 1 base, with 12 bases lying between them. Germline-derived CDR1 and CDR2 are MDHEN and SYDVKM. The DNA for the CDR3 is TGTGCCAGCAGTCCCCCGGGGACTTCCTACAATGAGCAGTTCTTC. Amino acid sequence: CASSPPGTSYNEQFF.

V and J are TRBV7-8 and TRBJ2-7, with 8 bases that match TRBD1. From germline, CDR1 is SGHVS and CDR2 FQNEAQ. The J segment lost 0 bases and the V segment lost 7 bases, leaving 8 bases of the junction unmatched. CDR3 length equals 15 residues. The CDR3 nucleotides read TGTGCCAGCATGCGGGACAGGCCTTCCTCCTACGAGCAGTACTTC. Amino acid sequence: CASMRDRPSSYEQYF.

This rearrangement joins TRBV28 to TRBJ1-5, with 7 bases identical to TRBD1. CDR3 length equals 13 residues. The germline V gene encodes CDR1 MDHEN and CDR2 SYDVKM. V was clipped by 10 bases and J by 7 bases; unmatched bases: 10. CDR3 in DNA: TGTGCCACAGTAGAGGGGGCTGGACAGCCCCAGCATTTT. Its protein is CATVEGAGQPQHF. The full variable domain, its missing parts supplied by reference TRBV28 and TRBJ1-5, is DVKVTQSSRYLVKRTGEKVFLECVQDMDHENMFWYRQDPGLGLRLIYFSYDVKMKEKGDIPEGYSVSREKKERFSLILESASTNQTSMYLCATVEGAGQPQHFGDGTRLSIL.

The chain combines TRBV2 with TRBJ2-7; D may be TRBD2 (6 bases). Trimming removed 7 bases from V and 2 bases from J, with 9 bases in between. Per germline, CDR1 SNHLY and CDR2 FYNNEI. The CDR3 runs to 12 residues. CDR3 nucleotide sequence: TGTGCCAGCAAACTAGCCGCCTACGAGCAGTACTTC. Residues: CASKLAAYEQYF.

The J gene is TRBJ1-1, the V gene TRBV10-1, with 8 bases lining up with TRBD1. Germline lookup yields CDR1 WNHNN and CDR2 SYGVQD (reference sequence). The V segment lost 3 bases and the J segment 4 bases; nucleotides outside the gene matches: 4. The CDR3 has 14 residues. This CDR3 reads CASSDDRGATEAFF. As DNA, the CDR3 is TGCGCCAGCAGTGATGACAGGGGCGCCACTGAAGCTTTCTTT.